This is a list of T cell receptor beta chains from one sample in a study of Ad26.COV2.S vaccination and SARS-CoV-2 variants. Measured with immunoSEQ multiplex PCR; TCRdb has only the in-frame clones, and not every one. The data contain roughly 420,000 clones, 88% of them seen just once; the ten biggest clones take up about 3.6%. Sample: peripheral blood, taken in a trial of Ad26.COV2.S vaccine versus placebo. These TCRs come from a person between 18 and 65 years old who received the Ad26.COV2.S COVID-19 vaccine or a placebo. CDR3s include the opening cysteine and the closing phenylalanine or tryptophan. A D gene is named only where the DNA matches it firmly. Clone size is given for some rows only: seen once, a few or many times, or a class if the clone is expanded.

>TRBD1|few|TRBJ1-6|TRBV3-1/TRBV3-2
TGTGCCAGCAGCCAAGGGACAGGGGATTCACCCCTCCACTTT
CASSQGTGDSPLHF
>TRBD1|.|TRBJ2-7|TRBV27
TGTGCCAGCAGGCCCGGGACAGGGATATTCTACGAGCAGTACTTC
CASRPGTGIFYEQYF
>TRBD1|.|TRBJ1-2|TRBV24-1
TGTGCCACCAGTGTCCTGCGGGACAGGGACGGTGGCTACACCTTC
CATSVLRDRDGGYTF
>.|.|TRBJ1-6|TRBV6-5
TGTGCCAGCAGTTACGGACGTGGATCACCCCTCCACTTT
CASSYGRGSPLHF
>.|.|TRBJ2-7|TRBV2
TGTGCCAGCTTTGACAGCGCTCGGCCTACGGATTCCTACGAGCAGTACTTC
CASFDSARPTDSYEQYF
>TRBD1|few|TRBJ2-1|TRBV18
TGTGCCAGCTCACAACAGGGGGGCCGGGACAATGAGCAGTTCTTC
CASSQQGGRDNEQFF
>.|.|TRBJ2-7|TRBV15
TGTGCCACCAGCAGAGATAAGTTCTCCTACGAGCAGTACTTC
CATSRDKFSYEQYF
>TRBD1|.|TRBJ2-7|TRBV6-5
TGTGCCAGCAGTCCGACAGGGGAGATCTACGAGCAGTACTTC
CASSPTGEIYEQYF
>.|.|TRBJ2-2|TRBV27
TGTGCCAGCAGTCTCCATCACACCGGGGAGCTGTTTTTT
CASSLHHTGELFF
>TRBD1|.|TRBJ1-2|TRBV19
TGTGCCAGTAGTCCAGACGGGACAGGCTATGGCTACACCTTC
CASSPDGTGYGYTF
>.|.|TRBJ1-1|TRBV7-8
TGTGCCAGCAGCTACCGGGGCCCACCCCATGAAGCTTTCTTT
CASSYRGPPHEAFF
>TRBD1|.|TRBJ1-1|TRBV11-2
TGTGCCAGCAGCCCCACAGGGGGAGTCACTGAAGCTTTCTTT
CASSPTGGVTEAFF
>.|.|TRBJ2-3|TRBV9
TGTGCCAGCAGCGCACTCATTGGGGATACGCAGTATTTT
CASSALIGDTQYF